This T cell receptor (beta chain) appears in the sequencing data of a study of T cell changes during pregnancy in multiple sclerosis. V shed 1 base, J shed 2 bases, and the junction held 2 bases outside the gene matches. From germline, CDR1 is MGHRA and CDR2 YSYEKL. This CDR3 region has 15 residues. Profiled with immunoSEQ multiplex PCR; TCRdb holds only in-frame clones, not every one. The profile shows approximately 46,000 clones, 89% of them singletons. The receptor's source is a female donor with multiple sclerosis, enrolled in a pregnancy study. The chain combines TRBV4-1 with TRBJ2-7, with TRBD1 matching 10 bases. The sample consisted of CD4+ T cells from peripheral blood mononuclear cells, taken after pregnancy. CDR3 region: CASSQAGQGTYEQYF. The CDR3 region has the DNA TGCGCCAGCAGCCAAGCGGGACAGGGGACCTACGAGCAGTACTTC.